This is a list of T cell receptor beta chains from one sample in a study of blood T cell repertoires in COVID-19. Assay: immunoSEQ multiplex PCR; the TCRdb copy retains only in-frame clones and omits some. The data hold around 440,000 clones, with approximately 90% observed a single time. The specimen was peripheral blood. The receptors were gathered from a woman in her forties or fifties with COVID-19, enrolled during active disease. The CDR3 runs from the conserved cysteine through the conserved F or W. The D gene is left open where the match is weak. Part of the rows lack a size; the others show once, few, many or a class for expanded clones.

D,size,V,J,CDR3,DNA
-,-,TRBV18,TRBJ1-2,CASSPDSRGNYGYTF,TGTGCCAGCTCACCTGACAGTCGAGGAAACTATGGCTACACCTTC
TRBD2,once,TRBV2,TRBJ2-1,CASKDGGAYEQFF,TGTGCCAGCAAGGACGGGGGGGCCTATGAGCAGTTCTTC
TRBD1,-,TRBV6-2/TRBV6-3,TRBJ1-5,CASSSDRDRAQPQHF,TGTGCCAGCAGCTCCGACAGGGATCGAGCTCAGCCCCAGCATTTT
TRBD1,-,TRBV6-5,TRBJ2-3,CASKDRGMDTQYF,TGTGCCAGCAAGGACAGGGGTATGGATACGCAGTATTTT
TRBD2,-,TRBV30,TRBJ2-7,CAWSAGGGSYEQYF,TGTGCCTGGAGTGCCGGGGGGGGTTCCTACGAGCAGTACTTC
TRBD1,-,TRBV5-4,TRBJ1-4,CASSPTGGDEKLFF,TGTGCCAGCAGCCCCACAGGGGGCGATGAAAAACTGTTTTTT
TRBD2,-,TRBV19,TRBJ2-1,CASSMAGGDEQFF,TGTGCCAGTAGTATGGCCGGGGGGGATGAGCAGTTCTTC
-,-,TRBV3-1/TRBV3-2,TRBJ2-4,CASSQSFGENIQYF,TGTGCCAGCAGCCAATCATTCGGGGAAAACATTCAGTACTTC
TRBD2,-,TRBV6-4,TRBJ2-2,CASSLAGSDTGELFF,TGTGCCAGCAGCCTAGCGGGGTCAGACACCGGGGAGCTGTTTTTT
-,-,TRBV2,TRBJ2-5,CASSEWRGPQETQYF,TGTGCCAGCAGTGAATGGCGGGGGCCACAAGAGACCCAGTACTTC
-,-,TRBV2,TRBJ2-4,CASSETWVKNIQYF,TGTGCCAGCAGTGAGACATGGGTTAAAAACATTCAGTACTTC
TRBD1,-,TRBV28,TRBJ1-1,CASSSPGGRTEAFF,TGTGCCAGCAGTTCCCCAGGGGGCCGGACTGAAGCTTTCTTT
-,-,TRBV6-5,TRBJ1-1,CASSPTGGETEAFF,TGTGCCAGCAGTCCCACGGGGGGCGAGACTGAAGCTTTCTTT
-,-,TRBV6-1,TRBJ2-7,CASSDRASYEQYF,TGTGCCAGCAGTGACAGGGCCTCCTACGAGCAGTACTTC
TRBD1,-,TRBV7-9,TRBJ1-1,CASSPPGQVMNTEAFF,TGTGCCAGCAGCCCGCCGGGACAGGTGATGAACACTGAAGCTTTCTTT
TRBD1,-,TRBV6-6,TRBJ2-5,CASSYSEGQGWETQYF,TGTGCCAGCAGTTACTCCGAGGGACAGGGCTGGGAGACCCAGTACTTC
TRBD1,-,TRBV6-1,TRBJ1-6,CASSELQGYNSPLHF,TGTGCCAGCAGTGAACTACAGGGGTATAATTCACCCCTCCACTTT
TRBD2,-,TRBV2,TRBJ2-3,CASRETSGGADTQYF,TGTGCCAGCAGGGAGACTAGCGGGGGGGCAGATACGCAGTATTTT
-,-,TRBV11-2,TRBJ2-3,CASSPRLVGDTQYF,TGTGCCAGCAGCCCCCGACTAGTAGGCGATACGCAGTATTTT
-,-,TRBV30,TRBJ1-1,CAWSLTPGTEAFF,TGTGCCTGGAGTTTGACCCCGGGCACTGAAGCTTTCTTT
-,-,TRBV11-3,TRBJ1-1,CASSAGTIAFF,TGTGCCAGCAGCGCGGGGACTATAGCTTTCTTT
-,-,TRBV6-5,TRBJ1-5,CASRQGNQPQHF,TGTGCCAGCCGACAGGGCAATCAGCCCCAGCATTTT
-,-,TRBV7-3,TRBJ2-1,CASSLGTYNEQFF,TGTGCCAGCAGCTTAGGGACATACAATGAGCAGTTCTTC
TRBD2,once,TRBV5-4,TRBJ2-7,CASSRGGPLTYEQYF,TGTGCCAGCTCCCGGGGGGGCCCTCTCACCTACGAGCAGTACTTC
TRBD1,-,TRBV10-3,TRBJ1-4,CAISRTGGNEKLFF,TGTGCCATCAGTCGGACAGGGGGCAATGAAAAACTGTTTTTT
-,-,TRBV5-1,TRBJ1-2,CASSPDPRGGKGYTF,TGCGCCAGCAGCCCGGACCCCCGGGGGGGAAAGGGCTACACCTTC
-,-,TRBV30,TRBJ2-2,CAWKGQPNTGELFF,TGTGCCTGGAAGGGGCAGCCAAACACCGGGGAGCTGTTTTTT
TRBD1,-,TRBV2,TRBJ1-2,CASSEAGGQQSHYGYTF,TGTGCCAGCAGTGAAGCTGGGGGACAGCAGAGCCATTATGGCTACACCTTC
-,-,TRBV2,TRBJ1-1,CASIRTRDTEAFF,TGTGCCAGCATCAGGACGCGGGACACTGAAGCTTTCTTT
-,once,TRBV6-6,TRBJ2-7,CASSDNRDYEQYF,TGTGCCAGCAGTGACAACAGGGACTACGAGCAGTACTTC
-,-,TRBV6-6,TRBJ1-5,CAALVEGADSNQPQHF,TGTGCCGCCCTCGTGGAAGGGGCCGATAGCAATCAGCCCCAGCATTTT
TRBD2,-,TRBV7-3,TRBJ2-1,CASSLGLAGEQFF,TGTGCCAGCAGCCTTGGACTAGCGGGTGAGCAGTTCTTC
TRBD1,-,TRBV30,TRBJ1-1,CACNRGVAEAFF,TGTGCCTGTAACAGGGGAGTCGCTGAAGCTTTCTTT
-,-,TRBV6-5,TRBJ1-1,CASSYSKTTAGKAFF,TGTGCCAGCAGTTACTCGAAGACGACGGCAGGGAAAGCTTTCTTT
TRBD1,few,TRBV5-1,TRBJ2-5,CASSSQGAPGETQYF,TGCGCCAGCAGCTCACAGGGGGCGCCCGGAGAGACCCAGTACTTC
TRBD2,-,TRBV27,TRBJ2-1,CASSGTSGDYNEQFF,TGTGCCAGCAGTGGGACTAGCGGGGACTACAATGAGCAGTTCTTC
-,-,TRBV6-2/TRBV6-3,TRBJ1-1,CASSYSVVPEAFF,TGTGCCAGCAGTTACAGTGTAGTTCCTGAAGCTTTCTTT
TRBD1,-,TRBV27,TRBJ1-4,CASSARQGEKLFF,TGTGCCAGCAGTGCCCGACAGGGGGAAAAACTGTTTTTT
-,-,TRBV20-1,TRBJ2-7,CSASVSSYEQYF,TGCAGTGCTAGTGTCAGCTCCTACGAGCAGTACTTC
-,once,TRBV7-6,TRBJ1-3,CASSSASNMRNTIYF,TGTGCCAGCAGCTCGGCCTCTAACATGCGGAACACCATATATTTT
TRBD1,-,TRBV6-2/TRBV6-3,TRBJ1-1,CASSSPGTGVTEAFF,TGTGCCAGCAGTTCTCCCGGGACAGGGGTCACTGAAGCTTTCTTT
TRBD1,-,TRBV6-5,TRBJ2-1,CASRGQGPTYNEQFF,TGTGCCAGCAGGGGACAGGGACCCACCTACAATGAGCAGTTCTTC
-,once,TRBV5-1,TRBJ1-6,CASSLVTGNSPLHF,TGCGCCAGCAGCTTGGTTACAGGGAATTCACCCCTCCACTTT
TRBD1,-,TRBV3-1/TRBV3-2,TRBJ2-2,CASVGAGTGALGELFF,TGTGCCAGCGTAGGAGCAGGGACAGGGGCCCTCGGGGAGCTGTTTTTT
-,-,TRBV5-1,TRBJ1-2,CASSLGGGENYGYTF,TGCGCCAGCAGCTTGGGAGGGGGTGAAAACTATGGCTACACCTTC
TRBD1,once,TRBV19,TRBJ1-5,CASTHERRGQGRQPQHF,TGTGCCAGTACCCATGAAAGACGGGGACAGGGACGTCAGCCCCAGCATTTT
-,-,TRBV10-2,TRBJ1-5,CASSESTGYQPQHF,TGCGCCAGCAGTGAGTCTACAGGATATCAGCCCCAGCATTTT
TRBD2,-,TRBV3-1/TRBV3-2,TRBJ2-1,CASSQRGGNNEQFF,TGTGCCAGCAGCCAGCGGGGGGGGAACAATGAGCAGTTCTTC
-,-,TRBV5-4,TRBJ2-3,CASSFWASTDTQYF,TGTGCCAGCAGCTTCTGGGCTAGCACAGATACGCAGTATTTT
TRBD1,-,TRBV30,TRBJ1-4,CAWSVLTGGEKLFF,TGTGCCTGGAGTGTACTAACAGGGGGCGAAAAACTGTTTTTT
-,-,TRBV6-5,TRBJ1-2,CASSPRMGADYGYTF,TGTGCCAGCAGTCCGCGAATGGGGGCTGACTATGGCTACACCTTC
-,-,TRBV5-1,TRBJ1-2,CASSPAPRGIFGYTF,TGCGCCAGCAGCCCGGCCCCGAGGGGGATATTCGGCTACACCTTC
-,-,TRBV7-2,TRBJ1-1,CASSLGGANTEAFF,TGTGCCAGCAGCTTAGGGGGAGCTAACACTGAAGCTTTCTTT